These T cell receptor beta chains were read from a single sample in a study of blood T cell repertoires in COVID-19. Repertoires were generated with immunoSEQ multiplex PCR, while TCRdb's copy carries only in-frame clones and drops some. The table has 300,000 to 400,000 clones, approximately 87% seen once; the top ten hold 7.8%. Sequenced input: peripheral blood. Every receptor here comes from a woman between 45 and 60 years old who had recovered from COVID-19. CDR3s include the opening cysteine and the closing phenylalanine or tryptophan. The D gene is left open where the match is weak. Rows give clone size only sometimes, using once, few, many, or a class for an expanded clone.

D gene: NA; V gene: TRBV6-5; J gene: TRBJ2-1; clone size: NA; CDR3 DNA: TGTGCCAGCAGAATCAACAGGGCTAACAATGAGCAGTTCTTC; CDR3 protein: CASRINRANNEQFF
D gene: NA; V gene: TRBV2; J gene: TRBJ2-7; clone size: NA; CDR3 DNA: TGTGCCAGCAGGTCAGACTCCCTGGAGCAGTACTTC; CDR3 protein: CASRSDSLEQYF
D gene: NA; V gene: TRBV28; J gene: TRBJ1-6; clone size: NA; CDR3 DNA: TGTGCCAGCAAGGAGGGAATGAGTTCACCCCTCCACTTT; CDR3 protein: CASKEGMSSPLHF
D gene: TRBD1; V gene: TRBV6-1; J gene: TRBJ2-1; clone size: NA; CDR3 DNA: TGTGCCAGCAGTGAACAGGGGGCCTACAATGAGCAGTTCTTC; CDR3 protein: CASSEQGAYNEQFF
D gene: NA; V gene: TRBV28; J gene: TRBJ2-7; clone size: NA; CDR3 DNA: TGTGCCAGCAGTTTATGGACTGTAACCTACGAGCAGTACTTC; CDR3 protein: CASSLWTVTYEQYF
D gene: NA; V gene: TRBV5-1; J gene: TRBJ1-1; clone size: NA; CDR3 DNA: TGCGCCAGCAGCTTGTATGGCAGGAACACTGAAGCTTTCTTT; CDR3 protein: CASSLYGRNTEAFF
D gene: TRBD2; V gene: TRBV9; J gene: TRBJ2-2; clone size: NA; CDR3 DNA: TGTGCCAGCAGCGTAGGAACTAGCGGGATGGTCGGGGAGCTGTTTTTT; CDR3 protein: CASSVGTSGMVGELFF
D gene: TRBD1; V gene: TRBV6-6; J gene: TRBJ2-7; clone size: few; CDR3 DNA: TGTGCCAGCAGCTTAGACAGGGTCCACGAGCAGTACTTC; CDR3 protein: CASSLDRVHEQYF
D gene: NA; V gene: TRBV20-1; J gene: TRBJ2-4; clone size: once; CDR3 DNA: TGCAGTGCTAGTTACAGGGCTACATGGAACATTCAGTACTTC; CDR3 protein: CSASYRATWNIQYF
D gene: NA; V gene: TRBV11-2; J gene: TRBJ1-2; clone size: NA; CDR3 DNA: TGTGCCAGCAGCCAGTCCAGACAGATCGGTGGCTACACCTTC; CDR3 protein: CASSQSRQIGGYTF
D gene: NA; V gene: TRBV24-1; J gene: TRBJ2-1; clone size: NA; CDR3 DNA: TGTGCCACCAGTGCCCTAACAGGGCTCGGCAGTGAGCAGTTCTTC; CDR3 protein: CATSALTGLGSEQFF
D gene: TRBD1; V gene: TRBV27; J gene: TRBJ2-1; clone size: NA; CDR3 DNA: TGTGCCAGCAGTACCCTAGGACAGGAGTGGGGCTACAATGAGCAGTTCTTC; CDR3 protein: CASSTLGQEWGYNEQFF
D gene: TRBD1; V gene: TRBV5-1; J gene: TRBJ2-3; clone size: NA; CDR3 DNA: TGCGCCAGCAGCGTACAGGACAGGGTATTCATCACAGATACGCAGTATTTT; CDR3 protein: CASSVQDRVFITDTQYF
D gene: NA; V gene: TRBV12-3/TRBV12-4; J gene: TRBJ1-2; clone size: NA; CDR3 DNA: TGTGCCAGCAGTTTCAGGGGCACTGGCTACACCTTC; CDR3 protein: CASSFRGTGYTF
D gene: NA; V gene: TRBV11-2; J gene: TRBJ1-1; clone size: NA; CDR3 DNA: TGTGCCAGCAGCCCAAGGACAGCCACGAACACTGAAGCTTTCTTT; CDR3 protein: CASSPRTATNTEAFF
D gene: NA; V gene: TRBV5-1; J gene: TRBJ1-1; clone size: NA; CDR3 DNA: TGCGCCAGCAGCTTGGCGGGTTTTTCTGAAGCTTTCTTT; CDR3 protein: CASSLAGFSEAFF
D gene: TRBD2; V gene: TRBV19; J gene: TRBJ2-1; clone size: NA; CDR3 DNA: TGTGCCAGTAGACCTCCGGGACTACATATTGAGGATGAGCAGTTCTTC; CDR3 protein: CASRPPGLHIEDEQFF
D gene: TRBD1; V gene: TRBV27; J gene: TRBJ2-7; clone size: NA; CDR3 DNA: TGTGCCAGCATCCCGCTAGGACAGGGAGCCTACGAGCAGTACTTC; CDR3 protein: CASIPLGQGAYEQYF
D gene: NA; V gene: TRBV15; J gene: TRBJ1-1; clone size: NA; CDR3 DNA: TGTGCCACCAGCAGAGATCGGGGGGGGAACACTGAAGCTTTCTTT; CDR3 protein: CATSRDRGGNTEAFF
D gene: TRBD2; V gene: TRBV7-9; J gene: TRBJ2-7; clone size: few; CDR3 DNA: TGTGCCAGCAGCTCGACTAGCGGGAGTTCCTACGAGCAGTACTTC; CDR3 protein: CASSSTSGSSYEQYF
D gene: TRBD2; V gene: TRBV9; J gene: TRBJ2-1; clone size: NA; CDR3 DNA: TGTGCCAGCAGCGAGCGGGGGGAGATCTACAATGAGCAGTTCTTC; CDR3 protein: CASSERGEIYNEQFF
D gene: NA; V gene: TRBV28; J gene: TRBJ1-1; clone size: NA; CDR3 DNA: TGTGCCAGCCCACCCCGGGGGGAGAGGAACACTGAAGCTTTCTTT; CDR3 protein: CASPPRGERNTEAFF
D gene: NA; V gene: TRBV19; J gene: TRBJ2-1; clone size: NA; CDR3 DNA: TGTGCCAGTAGTATAGGACCGGGGAATAGTTTTAAGGATGAGCAGTTCTTC; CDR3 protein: CASSIGPGNSFKDEQFF
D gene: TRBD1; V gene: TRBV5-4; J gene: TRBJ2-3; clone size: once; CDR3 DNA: TGTGCCAGCAGCCGCGACAGGGTTGACACCGATACGCAGTATTTT; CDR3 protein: CASSRDRVDTDTQYF
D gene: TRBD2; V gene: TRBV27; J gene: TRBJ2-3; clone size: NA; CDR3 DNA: TGTGCCAGCAGTCTACTACTAGCGGGAGGTCCAGATACGCAGTATTTT; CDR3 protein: CASSLLLAGGPDTQYF
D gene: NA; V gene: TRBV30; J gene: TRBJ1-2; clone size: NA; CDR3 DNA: TGTGCCTGGAGTCTCGTCCCCGGAGGGTATGGCTACACCTTC; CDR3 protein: CAWSLVPGGYGYTF
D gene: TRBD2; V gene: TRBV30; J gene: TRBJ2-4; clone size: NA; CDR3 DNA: TGTGCCTGGAGTGTACGGGCTAGCGGTTGGGGGGACATTCAGTACTTC; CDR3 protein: CAWSVRASGWGDIQYF
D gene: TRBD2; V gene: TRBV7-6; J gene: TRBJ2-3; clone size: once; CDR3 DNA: TGTGCCAGCAGCTCTCGAGCGGGGACGGTTACGCAGTATTTT; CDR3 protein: CASSSRAGTVTQYF
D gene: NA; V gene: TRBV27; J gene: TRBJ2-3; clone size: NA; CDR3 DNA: TGTGCCAGCAGTCTCACTGACAGAGCTAGCACAGATACGCAGTATTTT; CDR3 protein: CASSLTDRASTDTQYF
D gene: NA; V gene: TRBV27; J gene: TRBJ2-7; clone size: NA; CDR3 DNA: TGTGCCAGCAGCCCTCTCACTGTCTCCTACGAGCAGTACTTC; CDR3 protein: CASSPLTVSYEQYF
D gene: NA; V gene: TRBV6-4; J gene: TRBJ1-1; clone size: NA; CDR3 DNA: TGTGCCAGCAGAGCCGGGACACTGAACACTGAAGCTTTCTTT; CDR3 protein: CASRAGTLNTEAFF
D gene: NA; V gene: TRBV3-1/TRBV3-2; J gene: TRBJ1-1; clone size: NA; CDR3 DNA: TGTGCCAGCAGCCGGATGGAGGGGACTGAAGCTTTCTTT; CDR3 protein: CASSRMEGTEAFF
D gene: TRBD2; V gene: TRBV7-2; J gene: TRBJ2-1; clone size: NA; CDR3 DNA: TGTGCCAGCAGCACAGCTAGCGGGAGGGCCCACAATGAGCAGTTCTTC; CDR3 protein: CASSTASGRAHNEQFF
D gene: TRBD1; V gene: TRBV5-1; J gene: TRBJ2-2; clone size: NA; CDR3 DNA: TGCGCCAGCAGCTTGGGAGCCGGACAGGGGTTTTTGACCGGGGAGCTGTTTTTT; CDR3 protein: CASSLGAGQGFLTGELFF
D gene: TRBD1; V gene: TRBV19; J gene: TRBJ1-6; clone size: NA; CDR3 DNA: TGTGCCAGTAGTATTTTCGGGCCGGGGACAGGGGTCGACTCACCCCTCCACTTT; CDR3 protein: CASSIFGPGTGVDSPLHF
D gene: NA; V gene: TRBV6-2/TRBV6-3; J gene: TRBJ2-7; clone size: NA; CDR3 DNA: TGTGCCAGCAGCTCCGGGAGCTACGAGCAGTACTTC; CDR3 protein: CASSSGSYEQYF
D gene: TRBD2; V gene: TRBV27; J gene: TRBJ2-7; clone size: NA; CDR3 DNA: TGTGCCAGCAGTTTCGGGACTACGGAAGAGCAGTACTTC; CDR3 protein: CASSFGTTEEQYF
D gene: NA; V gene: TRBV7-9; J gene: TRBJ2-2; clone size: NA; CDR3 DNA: TGTGCCAGCAGCTCAGGGCCAGGTGGGGAGCTGTTTTTT; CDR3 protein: CASSSGPGGELFF
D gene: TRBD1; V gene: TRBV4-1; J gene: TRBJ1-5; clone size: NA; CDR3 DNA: TGCGCCAGCAGCCAAAACGACAGGGCGGGTCAGCCCCAGCATTTT; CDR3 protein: CASSQNDRAGQPQHF
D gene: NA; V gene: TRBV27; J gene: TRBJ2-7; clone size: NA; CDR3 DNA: TGTGCCAGCAGTTTAAATCCTTGGACAGCGACAAAAAATTCGTACTACGAGCAGTACTTC; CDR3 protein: CASSLNPWTATKNSYYEQYF
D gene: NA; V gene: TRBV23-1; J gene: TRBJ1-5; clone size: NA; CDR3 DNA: TGCGCCAGCAGTCAATGGAGGCAGGGAGGTCAGCCCCAGCATTTT; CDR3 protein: CASSQWRQGGQPQHF
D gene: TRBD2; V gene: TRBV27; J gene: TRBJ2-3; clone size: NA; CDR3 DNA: TGTGCCAGCAGTTTATTCAGCTTAGCGGGAGAAAGAGATACGCAGTATTTT; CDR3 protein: CASSLFSLAGERDTQYF
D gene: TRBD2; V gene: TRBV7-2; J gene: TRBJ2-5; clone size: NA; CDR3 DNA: TGTGCCAGCAGCTTGACTAGCGGGCATGATTCGGAGACCCAGTACTTC; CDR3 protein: CASSLTSGHDSETQYF
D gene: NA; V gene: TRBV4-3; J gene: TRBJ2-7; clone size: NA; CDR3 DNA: TGCGCCAGCAGCCGCCAAATGCGTCAGGGGACGGAGGAGCAGTACTTC; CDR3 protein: CASSRQMRQGTEEQYF
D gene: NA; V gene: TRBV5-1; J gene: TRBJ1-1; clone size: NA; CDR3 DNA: TGCGCCAGCAGCTTCGATCGGGTTTCGAACACTGAAGCTTTCTTT; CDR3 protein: CASSFDRVSNTEAFF
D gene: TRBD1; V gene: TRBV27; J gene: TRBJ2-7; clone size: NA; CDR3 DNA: TGTGCCAGCAGCTCCACACATAGACAGGGTGAGTCCTACGAGCAGTACTTC; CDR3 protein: CASSSTHRQGESYEQYF
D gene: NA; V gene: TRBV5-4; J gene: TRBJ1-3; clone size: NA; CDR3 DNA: TGTGCCAGCAGCTTGGGACTTTCTGGAAACACCATATATTTT; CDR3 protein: CASSLGLSGNTIYF